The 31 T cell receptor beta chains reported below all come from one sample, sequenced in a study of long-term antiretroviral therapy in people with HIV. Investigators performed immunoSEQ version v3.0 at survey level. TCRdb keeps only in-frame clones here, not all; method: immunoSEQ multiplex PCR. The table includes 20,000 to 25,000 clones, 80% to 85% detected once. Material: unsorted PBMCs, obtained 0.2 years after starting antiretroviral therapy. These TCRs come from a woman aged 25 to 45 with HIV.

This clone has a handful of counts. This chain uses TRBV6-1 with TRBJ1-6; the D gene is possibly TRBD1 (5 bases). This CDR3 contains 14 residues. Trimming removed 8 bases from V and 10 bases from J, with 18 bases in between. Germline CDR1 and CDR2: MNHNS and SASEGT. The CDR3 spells CASGTGGGHSPLHF. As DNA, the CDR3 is TGTGCCAGCGGGACGGGGGGAGGCCACTCACCCCTCCACTTT.

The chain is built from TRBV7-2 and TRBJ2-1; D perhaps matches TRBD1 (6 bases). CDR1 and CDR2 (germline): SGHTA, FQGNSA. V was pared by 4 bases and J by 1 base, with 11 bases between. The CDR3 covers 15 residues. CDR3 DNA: TGTGCCAGCAGCTCAGACAGGAGTTCCTACAATGAGCAGTTCTTC. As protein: CASSSDRSSYNEQFF.

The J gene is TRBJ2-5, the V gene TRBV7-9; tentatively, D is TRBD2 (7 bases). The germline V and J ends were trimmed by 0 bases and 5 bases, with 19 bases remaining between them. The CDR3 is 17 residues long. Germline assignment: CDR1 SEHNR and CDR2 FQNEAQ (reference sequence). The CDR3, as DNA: TGTGCCAGCAGCTTAGCGGGGGGGCCCGCTACCCGGGAGACCCAGTACTTC. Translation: CASSLAGGPATRETQYF.

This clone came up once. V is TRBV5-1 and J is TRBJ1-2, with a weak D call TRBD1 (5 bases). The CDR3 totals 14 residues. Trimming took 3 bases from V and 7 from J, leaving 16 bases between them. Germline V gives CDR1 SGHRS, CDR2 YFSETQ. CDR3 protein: CASSWGTDLRGYTF. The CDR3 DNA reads TGCGCCAGCAGCTGGGGGACGGACCTTCGTGGCTACACCTTC.

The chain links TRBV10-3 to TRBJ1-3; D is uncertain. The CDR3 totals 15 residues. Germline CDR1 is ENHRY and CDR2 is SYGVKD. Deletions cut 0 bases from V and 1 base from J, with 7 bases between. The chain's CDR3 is CAISESVGSGNTIYF. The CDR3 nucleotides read TGTGCCATCAGTGAGTCGGTCGGTTCTGGAAACACCATATATTTT.

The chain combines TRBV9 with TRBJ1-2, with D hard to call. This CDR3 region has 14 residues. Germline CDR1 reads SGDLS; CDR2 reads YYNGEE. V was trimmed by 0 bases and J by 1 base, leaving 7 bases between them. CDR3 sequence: CASSVVTDNYGYTF. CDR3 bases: TGTGCCAGCAGCGTAGTTACAGATAACTATGGCTACACCTTC.

This CDR3 is CASRDQNQPQHF. CDR3 bases: TGTGCCAGCAGAGACCAAAATCAGCCCCAGCATTTT. The chain joins TRBV2 to TRBJ1-5; no reliable D call. The V and J ends lost 6 bases and 4 bases respectively, with 7 bases between them. This CDR3 has 12 amino acids. Germline loops: CDR1 SNHLY, CDR2 FYNNEI.

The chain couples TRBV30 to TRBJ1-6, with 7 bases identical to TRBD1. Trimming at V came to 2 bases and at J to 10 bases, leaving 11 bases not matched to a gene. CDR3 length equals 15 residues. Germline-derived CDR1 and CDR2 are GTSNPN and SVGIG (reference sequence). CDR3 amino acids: CAWSRLGTDGSPLHF. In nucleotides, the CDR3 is TGTGCCTGGAGTAGATTAGGGACAGACGGCTCACCCCTCCACTTT.

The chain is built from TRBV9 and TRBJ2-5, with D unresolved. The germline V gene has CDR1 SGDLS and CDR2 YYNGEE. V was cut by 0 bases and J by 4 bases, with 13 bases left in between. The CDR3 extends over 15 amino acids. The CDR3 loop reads CASSVGIGQGETQYF. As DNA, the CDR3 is TGTGCCAGCAGCGTAGGAATAGGTCAAGGAGAGACCCAGTACTTC.

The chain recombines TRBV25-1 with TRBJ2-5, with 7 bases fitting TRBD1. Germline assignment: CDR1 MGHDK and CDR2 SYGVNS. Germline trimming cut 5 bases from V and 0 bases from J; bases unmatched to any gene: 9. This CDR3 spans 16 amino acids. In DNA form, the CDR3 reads TGTGCCAGCAGTAGCTTTGGCAGGGGGTACCAAGAGACCCAGTACTTC. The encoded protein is CASSSFGRGYQETQYF.

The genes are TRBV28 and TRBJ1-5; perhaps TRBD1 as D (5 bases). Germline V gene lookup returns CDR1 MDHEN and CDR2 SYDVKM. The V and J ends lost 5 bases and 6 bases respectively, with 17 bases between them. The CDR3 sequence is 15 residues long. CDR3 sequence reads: CASSNGGGGVQPQHF. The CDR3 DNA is TGTGCCAGCAGTAATGGTGGGGGAGGAGTTCAGCCCCAGCATTTT.

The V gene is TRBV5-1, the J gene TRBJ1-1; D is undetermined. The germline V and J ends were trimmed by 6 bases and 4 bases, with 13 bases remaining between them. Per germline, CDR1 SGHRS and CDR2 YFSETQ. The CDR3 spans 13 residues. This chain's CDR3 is CASMEGFGTEAFF. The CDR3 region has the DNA TGCGCCAGCATGGAAGGTTTCGGCACTGAAGCTTTCTTT.

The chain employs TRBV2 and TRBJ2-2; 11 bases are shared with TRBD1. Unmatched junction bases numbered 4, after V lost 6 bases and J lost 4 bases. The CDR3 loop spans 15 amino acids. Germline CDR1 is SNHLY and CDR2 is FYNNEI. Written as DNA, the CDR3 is TGTGCCAGCAGAGGGACAGGGGGTTCCACCGGGGAGCTGTTTTTT. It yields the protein CASRGTGGSTGELFF.

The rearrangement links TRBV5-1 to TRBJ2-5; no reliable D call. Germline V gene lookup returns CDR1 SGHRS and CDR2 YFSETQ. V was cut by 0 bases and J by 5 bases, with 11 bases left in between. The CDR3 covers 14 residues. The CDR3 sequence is CASSLGVETETQYF. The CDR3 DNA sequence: TGCGCCAGCAGCTTGGGAGTGGAAACGGAGACCCAGTACTTC. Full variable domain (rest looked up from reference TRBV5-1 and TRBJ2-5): KAGVTQTPRYLIKTRGQQVTLSCSPISGHRSVSWYQQTPGQGLQFLFEYFSETQRNKGNFPGRFSGRQFSNSRSEMNVSTLELGDSALYLCASSLGVETETQYFGPGTRLLVL.

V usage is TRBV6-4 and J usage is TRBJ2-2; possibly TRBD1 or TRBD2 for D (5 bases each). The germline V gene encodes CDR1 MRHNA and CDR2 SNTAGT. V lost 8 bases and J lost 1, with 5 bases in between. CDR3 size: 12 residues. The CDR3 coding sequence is TGTGCCAGCGGGGGGAACACCGGGGAGCTGTTTTTT. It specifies CASGGNTGELFF.

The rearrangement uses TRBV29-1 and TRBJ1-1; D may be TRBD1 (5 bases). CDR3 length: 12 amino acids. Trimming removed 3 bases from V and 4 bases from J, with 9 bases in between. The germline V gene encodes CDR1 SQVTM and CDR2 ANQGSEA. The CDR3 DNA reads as TGCAGCGTTGACAGGGCCGGCACTGAAGCTTTCTTT. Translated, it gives CSVDRAGTEAFF.

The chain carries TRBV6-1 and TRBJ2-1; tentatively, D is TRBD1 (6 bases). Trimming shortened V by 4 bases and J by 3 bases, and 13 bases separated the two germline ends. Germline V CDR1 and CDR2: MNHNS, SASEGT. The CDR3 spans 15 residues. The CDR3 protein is CASSGNRVFYNEQFF. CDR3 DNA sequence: TGTGCCAGCAGTGGAAACAGGGTATTCTACAATGAGCAGTTCTTC.

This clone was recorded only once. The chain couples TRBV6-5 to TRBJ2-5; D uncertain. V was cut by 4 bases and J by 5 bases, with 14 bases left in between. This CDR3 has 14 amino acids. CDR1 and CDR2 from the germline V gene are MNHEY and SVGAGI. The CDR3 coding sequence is TGTGCCAGCAGTTTACCGGTCGCCCCGGAGACCCAGTACTTC. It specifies CASSLPVAPETQYF.

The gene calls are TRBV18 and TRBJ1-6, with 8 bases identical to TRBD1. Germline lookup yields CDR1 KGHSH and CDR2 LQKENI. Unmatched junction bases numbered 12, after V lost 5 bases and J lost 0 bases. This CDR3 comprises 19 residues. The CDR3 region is CASSKSPDRVSSYNSPLHF. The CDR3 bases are TGTGCCAGCTCAAAATCTCCGGACAGGGTGAGCTCCTATAATTCACCCCTCCACTTT.

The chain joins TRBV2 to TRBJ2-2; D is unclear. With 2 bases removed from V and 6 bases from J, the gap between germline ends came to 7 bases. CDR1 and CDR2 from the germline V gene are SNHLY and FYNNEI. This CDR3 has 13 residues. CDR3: CASSEIGSGELFF. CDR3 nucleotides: TGTGCCAGCAGTGAAATCGGGTCCGGGGAGCTGTTTTTT.

This CDR3 is CASSLTGGPQETQYF. CDR3 nucleotide sequence: TGTGCCAGCAGCTTGACGGGGGGGCCTCAAGAGACCCAGTACTTC. This chain connects TRBV5-4 to TRBJ2-5, with TRBD2 matching 8 bases. CDR3 size: 15 residues. Germline V gives CDR1 SGHNT, CDR2 YYREEE (reference sequence). J gave up 2 bases and V 1 base, and 4 bases lay outside the gene matches. The full variable domain, rest sourced from reference TRBV5-4 and TRBJ2-5, is ETGVTQSPTHLIKTRGQQVTLRCSSQSGHNTVSWYQQALGQGPQFIFQYYREEENGRGNFPPRFSGLQFPNYSSELNVNALELDDSALYLCASSLTGGPQETQYFGPGTRLLVL.

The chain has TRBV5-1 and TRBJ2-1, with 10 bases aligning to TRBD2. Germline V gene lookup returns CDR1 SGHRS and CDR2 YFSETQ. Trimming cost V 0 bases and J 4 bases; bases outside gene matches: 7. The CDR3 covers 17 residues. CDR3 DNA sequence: TGCGCCAGCAGCTTGGTTGGTCTAGCGGGGGAATACAATGAGCAGTTCTTC. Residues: CASSLVGLAGEYNEQFF.

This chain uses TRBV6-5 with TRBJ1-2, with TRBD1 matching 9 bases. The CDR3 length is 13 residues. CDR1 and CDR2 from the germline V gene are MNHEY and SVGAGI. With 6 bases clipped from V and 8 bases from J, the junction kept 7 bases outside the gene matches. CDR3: CASRRTGDRGYTF. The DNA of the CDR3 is TGTGCCAGCAGACGGACAGGGGATAGAGGCTACACCTTC.

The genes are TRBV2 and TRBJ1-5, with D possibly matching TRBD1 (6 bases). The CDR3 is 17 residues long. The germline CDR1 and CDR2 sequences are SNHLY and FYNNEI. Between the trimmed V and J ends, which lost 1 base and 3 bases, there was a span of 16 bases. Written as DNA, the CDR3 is TGTGCCAGCAGTGAAGGAGGGGGTGTAGTTAACAATCAGCCCCAGCATTTT. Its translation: CASSEGGGVVNNQPQHF.

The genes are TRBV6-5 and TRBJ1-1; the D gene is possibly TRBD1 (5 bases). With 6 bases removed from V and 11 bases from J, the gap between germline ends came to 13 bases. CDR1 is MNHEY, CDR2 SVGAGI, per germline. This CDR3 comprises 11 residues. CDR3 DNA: TGTGCCAGCAGCACGAGGGGTGTTGCTTTCTTT. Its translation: CASSTRGVAFF.

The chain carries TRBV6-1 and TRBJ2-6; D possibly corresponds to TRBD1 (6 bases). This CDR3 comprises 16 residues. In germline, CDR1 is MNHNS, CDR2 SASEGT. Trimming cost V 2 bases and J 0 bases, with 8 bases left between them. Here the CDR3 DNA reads TGTGCCAGCAGTGAACTACAGGGCTCTGGGGCCAACGTCCTGACTTTC. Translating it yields CASSELQGSGANVLTF.

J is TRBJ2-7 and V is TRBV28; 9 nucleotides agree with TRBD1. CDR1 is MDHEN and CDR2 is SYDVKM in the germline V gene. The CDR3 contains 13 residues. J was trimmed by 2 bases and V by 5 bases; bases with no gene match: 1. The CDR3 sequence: CASSRTGAYEQYF. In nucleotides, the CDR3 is TGTGCCAGCAGTCGGACAGGGGCCTACGAGCAGTACTTC.

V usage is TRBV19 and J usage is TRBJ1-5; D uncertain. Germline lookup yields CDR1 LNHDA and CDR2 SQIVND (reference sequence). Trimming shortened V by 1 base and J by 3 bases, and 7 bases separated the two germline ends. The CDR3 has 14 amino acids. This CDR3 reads CASSIVGINQPQHF. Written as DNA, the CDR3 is TGTGCCAGTAGTATAGTGGGCATCAATCAGCCCCAGCATTTT. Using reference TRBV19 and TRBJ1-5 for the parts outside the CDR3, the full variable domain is DGGITQSPKYLFRKEGQNVTLSCEQNLNHDAMYWYRQDPGQGLRLIYYSQIVNDFQKGDIAEGYSVSREKKESFPLTVTSAQKNPTAFYLCASSIVGINQPQHFGDGTRLSIL.

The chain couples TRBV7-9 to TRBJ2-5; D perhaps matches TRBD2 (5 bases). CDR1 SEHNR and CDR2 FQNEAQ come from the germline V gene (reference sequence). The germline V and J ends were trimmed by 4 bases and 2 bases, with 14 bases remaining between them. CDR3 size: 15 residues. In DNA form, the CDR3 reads TGTGCCAGCAGCTCTGCCTTAGCGCTGCAAGAGACCCAGTACTTC. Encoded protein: CASSSALALQETQYF.

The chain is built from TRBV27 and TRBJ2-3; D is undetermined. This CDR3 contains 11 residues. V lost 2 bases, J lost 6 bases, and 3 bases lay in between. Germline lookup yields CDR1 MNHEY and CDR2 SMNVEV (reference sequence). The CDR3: CASSLADTQYF. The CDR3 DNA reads TGTGCCAGCAGTTTAGCGGATACGCAGTATTTT.

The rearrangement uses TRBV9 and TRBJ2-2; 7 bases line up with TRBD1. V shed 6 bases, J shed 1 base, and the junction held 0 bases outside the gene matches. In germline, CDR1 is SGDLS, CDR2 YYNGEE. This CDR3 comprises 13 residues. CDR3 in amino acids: CASNRGNTGELFF. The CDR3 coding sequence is TGTGCCAGCAACAGGGGGAACACCGGGGAGCTGTTTTTT.